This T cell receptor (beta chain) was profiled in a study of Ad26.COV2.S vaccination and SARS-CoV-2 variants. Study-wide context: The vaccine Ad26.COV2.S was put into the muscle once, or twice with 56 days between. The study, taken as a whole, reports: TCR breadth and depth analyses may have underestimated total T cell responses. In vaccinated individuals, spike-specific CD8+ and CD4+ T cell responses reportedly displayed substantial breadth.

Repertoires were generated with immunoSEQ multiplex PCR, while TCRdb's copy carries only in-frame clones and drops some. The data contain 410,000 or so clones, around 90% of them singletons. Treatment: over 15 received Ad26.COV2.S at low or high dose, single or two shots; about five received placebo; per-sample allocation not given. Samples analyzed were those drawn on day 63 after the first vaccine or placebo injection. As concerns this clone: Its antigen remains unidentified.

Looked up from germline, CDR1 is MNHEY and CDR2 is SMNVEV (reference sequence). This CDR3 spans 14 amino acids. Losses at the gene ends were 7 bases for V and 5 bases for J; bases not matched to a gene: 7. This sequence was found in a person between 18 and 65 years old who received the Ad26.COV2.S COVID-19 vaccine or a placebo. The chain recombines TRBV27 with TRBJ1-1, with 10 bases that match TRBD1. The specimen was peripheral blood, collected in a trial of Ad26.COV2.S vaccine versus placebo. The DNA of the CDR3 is TGTGCCAGCATCAGCGGGACAGGGGTTACTGAAGCTTTCTTT. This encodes CASISGTGVTEAFF.